This T cell receptor beta chain was documented in a study of T cell responses to AZD1222 COVID-19 vaccine. Study-level findings and limits: At baseline, seropositivity was found in only a handful of AZD1222 recipients. Spike-wide coverage was observed for vaccine-associated CD4 TCRs, with dominant responses at 160-218 and 743-854.

Points on this clone: The antigen remains unidentified.

Using immunoSEQ multiplex PCR, the repertoire was profiled, and TCRdb retains in-frame clones only, with some absent. The sample holds nearly 90,000 clones, 88% seen once. The V gene's germline CDR1 is MNHEY and CDR2 SMNVEV (reference sequence). The ends were cut back, 4 bases at V and 7 bases at J, with 19 bases in the middle. The CDR3 runs 15 residues. The receptor was derived from an adult in good health. V and J are TRBV27 and TRBJ1-1, with D possibly matching TRBD1 (5 bases). The sequencing used peripheral blood, collected on day 0 of AZD1222 vaccination. The chain's CDR3 is CASSYFGGGAIEAFF. CDR3 bases: TGTGCCAGCAGTTATTTCGGGGGAGGCGCCATTGAAGCTTTCTTT.